This T cell receptor (beta chain) was sequenced for a study of T cells after yellow fever vaccination. General study points: Detected again after the booster were most primary-vaccination clones, at about 96% CD4 and 80% to 90% CD8. Some clonotypes, a small share, were shared between CD4 and CD8 compartments.

5'RACE template switching added a universal primer site and UMIs to TCR cDNA. TCRdb reanalysed the 5' RACE reads using MiXCR and keeps one entry per CDR3 protein. The table records a few hundred thousand distinct CDR3 sequences, 6.9% of them present only once. This clonotype was counted many times. The antigen is undetermined. The CDR3 loop spans 14 amino acids. V was trimmed by 6 bases and J by 1 base, leaving 9 bases between them. V and J are TRBV12-3 or TRBV12-4 and TRBJ2-2, with D unresolved. This clonotype was sampled from a man younger than 40 who received the YFV17D yellow fever vaccine. The input for sequencing was CD4+ T cells sorted from PBMCs, taken 15 days after the yellow fever booster vaccination. CDR3: CASSFGRNTGELFF. In DNA, the CDR3 is TGTGCCAGCAGCTTCGGGCGGAACACCGGGGAGCTGTTTTTT.